A selection of T cell receptor beta chains follows, all from one sample in a study of blood T cell repertoires in COVID-19. Profiling relied on immunoSEQ multiplex PCR, and the TCRdb table lists in-frame clones only, not all of them. Of approximately 72,000 clones listed, more than 80% are singletons. The sample consisted of peripheral blood. The receptors stem from a woman aged 80 or over with active or convalescent COVID-19. Each CDR3 is given with its conserved first and last residue. D genes are given only for firm matches. Where a row states a size, it is once, few, many or the class of an expanded clone; other rows omit it.

v_gene: TRBV27
d_gene: .
abundance: .
len: 13
j_gene: TRBJ1-1
CDR3nt: TGTGCCAGCAGTTTATCGACAGGAACTGAAGCTTTCTTT
CDR3aa: CASSLSTGTEAFF

v_gene: TRBV10-3
d_gene: TRBD1
abundance: once
len: 16
j_gene: TRBJ2-7
CDR3nt: TGTGCCATCAGTGAGGGGGGGGACAGGGCCTCCTACGAGCAGTACTTC
CDR3aa: CAISEGGDRASYEQYF

v_gene: TRBV7-9
d_gene: .
abundance: few
len: 12
j_gene: TRBJ2-7
CDR3nt: TGTGCCAGCAGCTCTACAGGCTACGAGCAGTACTTC
CDR3aa: CASSSTGYEQYF

v_gene: TRBV9
d_gene: .
abundance: .
len: 14
j_gene: TRBJ2-2
CDR3nt: TGTGCCAGCAGCGTGTCCAGCGGCGCCGGGGAGCTGTTTTTT
CDR3aa: CASSVSSGAGELFF

v_gene: TRBV27
d_gene: TRBD1
abundance: .
len: 15
j_gene: TRBJ2-2
CDR3nt: TGTGCCAGCAGTCGCCGACAGGGCAGCACCGGGGAGCTGTTTTTT
CDR3aa: CASSRRQGSTGELFF

v_gene: TRBV5-6
d_gene: TRBD1
abundance: .
len: 17
j_gene: TRBJ1-3
CDR3nt: TGTGCCAGCAGCTTGCCGCACGGGACAGCTGCTGGAAACACCATATATTTT
CDR3aa: CASSLPHGTAAGNTIYF

v_gene: TRBV7-2
d_gene: .
abundance: once
len: 17
j_gene: TRBJ1-4
CDR3nt: TGTGCCAGCAGCTTAGATGGGAGCCTTGCAACTAATGAAAAACTGTTTTTT
CDR3aa: CASSLDGSLATNEKLFF

v_gene: TRBV30
d_gene: .
abundance: .
len: 12
j_gene: TRBJ1-5
CDR3nt: TGTGCCTGGGACACCAACAATCAGCCCCAGCATTTT
CDR3aa: CAWDTNNQPQHF

v_gene: TRBV14
d_gene: TRBD1
abundance: .
len: 18
j_gene: TRBJ2-3
CDR3nt: TGTGCCAGCAGCCAACGGGACAGGGGTTTTACTAGCACAGATACGCAGTATTTT
CDR3aa: CASSQRDRGFTSTDTQYF

v_gene: TRBV5-6
d_gene: TRBD1
abundance: .
len: 16
j_gene: TRBJ1-1
CDR3nt: TGTGCCAGCAGCAGTTTACACAGGGGACTGAACACTGAAGCTTTCTTT
CDR3aa: CASSSLHRGLNTEAFF

v_gene: TRBV11-2
d_gene: .
abundance: .
len: 12
j_gene: TRBJ2-1
CDR3nt: TGTGCCAGCGTCCGGGGAGGCAATGAGCAGTTCTTC
CDR3aa: CASVRGGNEQFF

v_gene: TRBV7-3
d_gene: TRBD2
abundance: .
len: 14
j_gene: TRBJ2-1
CDR3nt: TGTGCCAGCAGCCCCGCGGGGGACTGGAATGAGCAGTTCTTC
CDR3aa: CASSPAGDWNEQFF

v_gene: TRBV6-1
d_gene: .
abundance: .
len: 15
j_gene: TRBJ2-1
CDR3nt: TGTGCCAGCAGTGAAGACAGGAACACCCTCAATGAGCAGTTCTTC
CDR3aa: CASSEDRNTLNEQFF

v_gene: TRBV28
d_gene: TRBD1
abundance: .
len: 14
j_gene: TRBJ2-1
CDR3nt: TGTGCCAGCAGTTCTGGGGACAGGGTTAATGAGCAGTTCTTC
CDR3aa: CASSSGDRVNEQFF

v_gene: TRBV7-2
d_gene: .
abundance: .
len: 16
j_gene: TRBJ1-2
CDR3nt: TGTGCCAGCAGCACAGGCATAACGGTCCGATTCGGTGGCTACACCTTC
CDR3aa: CASSTGITVRFGGYTF

v_gene: TRBV30
d_gene: .
abundance: .
len: 13
j_gene: TRBJ1-4
CDR3nt: TGTGCCTGGACAGAACAGACTAATGAAAAACTGTTTTTT
CDR3aa: CAWTEQTNEKLFF

v_gene: TRBV2
d_gene: .
abundance: .
len: 14
j_gene: TRBJ2-2
CDR3nt: TGTGCCAGCAGTGGGGAAGCGGCGGGCGGGGAGCTGTTTTTT
CDR3aa: CASSGEAAGGELFF

v_gene: TRBV3-1/TRBV3-2
d_gene: .
abundance: .
len: 13
j_gene: TRBJ1-2
CDR3nt: TGTGCCAGCAGCCAAGAGAAGCGGGGTGGCTACACCTTC
CDR3aa: CASSQEKRGGYTF

v_gene: TRBV19
d_gene: TRBD1
abundance: few
len: 15
j_gene: TRBJ1-1
CDR3nt: TGTGCCAGTAGACGGACAGGGGATTATAACACTGAAGCTTTCTTT
CDR3aa: CASRRTGDYNTEAFF

v_gene: TRBV7-9
d_gene: TRBD2
abundance: .
len: 17
j_gene: TRBJ2-2
CDR3nt: TGTGCCAGCAGCCCGACTAGCGGGGGGGCCGGGACCGGGGAGCTGTTTTTT
CDR3aa: CASSPTSGGAGTGELFF

v_gene: TRBV5-1
d_gene: .
abundance: .
len: 15
j_gene: TRBJ2-1
CDR3nt: TGCGCCAGCAGCTTGGGGTCTGTCAGCTACAATGAGCAGTTCTTC
CDR3aa: CASSLGSVSYNEQFF

v_gene: TRBV11-2
d_gene: .
abundance: .
len: 13
j_gene: TRBJ1-1
CDR3nt: TGTGCCAGCACCCCCTTACGGGACACTGAAGCTTTCTTT
CDR3aa: CASTPLRDTEAFF

v_gene: TRBV7-2
d_gene: TRBD2
abundance: .
len: 15
j_gene: TRBJ2-3
CDR3nt: TGTGCCAGCAGCCCCACCGGGGGGGGGCTAGGTACGCAGTATTTT
CDR3aa: CASSPTGGGLGTQYF

v_gene: TRBV5-5
d_gene: .
abundance: .
len: 16
j_gene: TRBJ1-2
CDR3nt: TGTGCCAGCAGCCCGGGGGGGGCAGGCCAGAACTATGGCTACACCTTC
CDR3aa: CASSPGGAGQNYGYTF

v_gene: TRBV11-2
d_gene: TRBD1
abundance: .
len: 14
j_gene: TRBJ2-7
CDR3nt: TGTGCCAGCAGCTCCCGACAGGGCGATTTCGAGCAGTACTTC
CDR3aa: CASSSRQGDFEQYF

v_gene: TRBV18
d_gene: .
abundance: .
len: 15
j_gene: TRBJ2-5
CDR3nt: TGTGCCAGCTCACCACAGAACAGAGTCCAAGAGACCCAGTACTTC
CDR3aa: CASSPQNRVQETQYF

v_gene: TRBV12-3/TRBV12-4
d_gene: .
abundance: .
len: 11
j_gene: TRBJ1-4
CDR3nt: TGTGCCAGCAGTTTCGGGGACATCTTGTTTTTT
CDR3aa: CASSFGDILFF

v_gene: TRBV5-4
d_gene: .
abundance: .
len: 15
j_gene: TRBJ2-1
CDR3nt: TGTGCCAGCAGCTTTCAACGGAGCTCCTACAATGAGCAGTTCTTC
CDR3aa: CASSFQRSSYNEQFF

v_gene: TRBV7-9
d_gene: TRBD2
abundance: .
len: 15
j_gene: TRBJ2-3
CDR3nt: TGTGCCAGCAGCTTAGGACTAGCCGCCACAGATACGCAGTATTTT
CDR3aa: CASSLGLAATDTQYF

v_gene: TRBV19
d_gene: .
abundance: .
len: 12
j_gene: TRBJ2-5
CDR3nt: TGTGCCAGTCGCGGATCCCAAGAGACCCAGTACTTC
CDR3aa: CASRGSQETQYF

v_gene: TRBV6-5
d_gene: .
abundance: .
len: 15
j_gene: TRBJ1-6
CDR3nt: TGTGCCAGTCAGAGGAGGAGCTCCTATAATTCACCCCTCCACTTT
CDR3aa: CASQRRSSYNSPLHF

v_gene: TRBV28
d_gene: TRBD2
abundance: once
len: 18
j_gene: TRBJ2-1
CDR3nt: TGTGCCAGCAGCGGAACTAGCGGGGGGCCGGAGGGCTACAATGAGCAGTTCTTC
CDR3aa: CASSGTSGGPEGYNEQFF

v_gene: TRBV7-8
d_gene: TRBD2
abundance: .
len: 15
j_gene: TRBJ2-5
CDR3nt: TGTGCCAGCAGCTTATCCCTAGCGGGGCAAGAGACCCAGTACTTC
CDR3aa: CASSLSLAGQETQYF

v_gene: TRBV7-2
d_gene: .
abundance: .
len: 13
j_gene: TRBJ2-1
CDR3nt: TGTGCCAGCAGCCTCCGGACGGACTTGGAGCAGTTCTTC
CDR3aa: CASSLRTDLEQFF

v_gene: TRBV5-1
d_gene: .
abundance: .
len: 15
j_gene: TRBJ2-5
CDR3nt: TGCGCCAGCAGCTTCAATCTAGCGTCCGGGGAGACCCAGTACTTC
CDR3aa: CASSFNLASGETQYF

v_gene: TRBV7-9
d_gene: .
abundance: .
len: 16
j_gene: TRBJ2-2
CDR3nt: TGTGCCAGCAGCTTAGCGTCGGGGGGCTTCACCGGGGAGCTGTTTTTT
CDR3aa: CASSLASGGFTGELFF

v_gene: TRBV11-2
d_gene: .
abundance: .
len: 14
j_gene: TRBJ2-5
CDR3nt: TGTGCCAGCAGCTCATCGGGGGGCCGTGAGACCCAGTACTTC
CDR3aa: CASSSSGGRETQYF

v_gene: TRBV27
d_gene: .
abundance: .
len: 13
j_gene: TRBJ2-5
CDR3nt: TGTGCCACCCGGGATTCGGGCCAAGAGACCCAGTACTTC
CDR3aa: CATRDSGQETQYF

v_gene: TRBV10-3
d_gene: .
abundance: .
len: 13
j_gene: TRBJ1-3
CDR3nt: TGTGCCATCAGTGGGACAGATGGAAACACCATATATTTT
CDR3aa: CAISGTDGNTIYF

v_gene: TRBV10-3
d_gene: .
abundance: .
len: 14
j_gene: TRBJ1-3
CDR3nt: TGTGCCATCCGCAGGGAAATTTCTGGAAACACCATATATTTT
CDR3aa: CAIRREISGNTIYF

v_gene: TRBV6-5
d_gene: .
abundance: .
len: 15
j_gene: TRBJ1-6
CDR3nt: TGTGCCAGCAGTCGGGATAGCTCCTATAATTCACCCCTCCACTTT
CDR3aa: CASSRDSSYNSPLHF

v_gene: TRBV2
d_gene: .
abundance: .
len: 16
j_gene: TRBJ2-7
CDR3nt: TGTGCCAGCAGTGGCCTGGAGGGGCAGACACTCTACGAGCAGTACTTC
CDR3aa: CASSGLEGQTLYEQYF

v_gene: TRBV6-5
d_gene: .
abundance: .
len: 13
j_gene: TRBJ1-6
CDR3nt: TGTGCCAGCAGTTACTCGGGGCCTTCACCCCTCCACTTT
CDR3aa: CASSYSGPSPLHF

v_gene: TRBV6-6
d_gene: TRBD2
abundance: .
len: 16
j_gene: TRBJ2-1
CDR3nt: TGTGCCAGCAGTTACTCCTCTAGCGGGGGACAAAATGAGCAGTTCTTC
CDR3aa: CASSYSSSGGQNEQFF

v_gene: TRBV9
d_gene: .
abundance: once
len: 17
j_gene: TRBJ1-1
CDR3nt: TGTGCCAGCAGCGCGACCATTACCGGGACAAGGAACACTGAAGCTTTCTTT
CDR3aa: CASSATITGTRNTEAFF

v_gene: TRBV30
d_gene: .
abundance: .
len: 11
j_gene: TRBJ2-1
CDR3nt: TGTGCCTCCAGGGGGGCCATTGAGCAGTTCTTC
CDR3aa: CASRGAIEQFF

v_gene: TRBV19
d_gene: TRBD1
abundance: once
len: 13
j_gene: TRBJ2-1
CDR3nt: TGTGCCACGAGGGGACAGGGCGACAATGAGCAGTTCTTC
CDR3aa: CATRGQGDNEQFF

v_gene: TRBV6-5
d_gene: .
abundance: .
len: 14
j_gene: TRBJ2-7
CDR3nt: TGTGCCAGCAGTCGGGGGGACACCTCCTACGAGCAGTACTTC
CDR3aa: CASSRGDTSYEQYF

v_gene: TRBV7-2
d_gene: .
abundance: once
len: 15
j_gene: TRBJ2-6
CDR3nt: TGTGCCAGCAGCCCGAGGTTCTCTGGGGCCAACGTCCTGACTTTC
CDR3aa: CASSPRFSGANVLTF

v_gene: TRBV7-2
d_gene: .
abundance: once
len: 12
j_gene: TRBJ2-2
CDR3nt: TGTGCCAGCAGCTTTTTTCGCGGGGAGCTGTTTTTT
CDR3aa: CASSFFRGELFF

v_gene: TRBV6-5
d_gene: .
abundance: .
len: 14
j_gene: TRBJ2-7
CDR3nt: TGTGCCAGCAGTTATAAACATCTCTCCTACGAGCAGTACTTC
CDR3aa: CASSYKHLSYEQYF

v_gene: TRBV9
d_gene: .
abundance: .
len: 12
j_gene: TRBJ2-3
CDR3nt: TGTGCCAGCAGCGTAGGTAGAGATACGCAGTATTTT
CDR3aa: CASSVGRDTQYF

v_gene: TRBV5-4
d_gene: TRBD1
abundance: .
len: 15
j_gene: TRBJ2-1
CDR3nt: TGTGCCAGCAGCTTTGACAGGGGGCCTCACAATGAGCAGTTCTTC
CDR3aa: CASSFDRGPHNEQFF

v_gene: TRBV6-5
d_gene: TRBD1
abundance: .
len: 15
j_gene: TRBJ1-6
CDR3nt: TGTGCCAGCAGTACGGGACAGGGCCAGGATTCACCCCTCCACTTT
CDR3aa: CASSTGQGQDSPLHF

v_gene: TRBV27
d_gene: .
abundance: .
len: 14
j_gene: TRBJ1-5
CDR3nt: TGTGCCAGCAGTTTATTGGTAGGCAATCAGCCCCAGCATTTT
CDR3aa: CASSLLVGNQPQHF